Listed here are 7 T cell receptor beta chains from one sample, sequenced in a study of control samples from healthy donors and cancer patients. Generated by immunoSEQ multiplex PCR, the TCRdb table keeps only in-frame clones and is missing some. Of around 63,000 clones detected, approximately 87% appear once; the ten largest clones hold approximately 2.1%. Specimen: PBMCs. Receptors originate from a woman between 45 and 65 years old with head and neck cancer.

The chain couples TRBV7-9 to TRBJ2-5; D gene ambiguous. There are 14 residues in the CDR3. The germline CDR1 and CDR2 sequences are SEHNR and FQNEAQ (reference sequence). Trimming pared 5 bases from V and 2 bases from J, leaving 12 bases between. This CDR3 is CASSRGRSQETQYF. The CDR3 DNA is TGTGCCAGCAGCCGCGGACGGTCTCAAGAGACCCAGTACTTC.

The chain is built from TRBV2 and TRBJ1-1; no clear D. The CDR3 sequence is 16 residues long. V lost 6 bases and J 0 bases, leaving 17 bases between the germline ends. CDR1 is SNHLY, CDR2 FYNNEI, per germline. The CDR3 coding sequence is TGTGCCAGCAGACCCCAGACATACCCAATGAACACTGAAGCTTTCTTT. Its translation is CASRPQTYPMNTEAFF.

The V and J genes are TRBV6-5 and TRBJ1-2, with D tentatively TRBD1 (6 bases). V lost 5 bases to trimming and J lost 7 bases, with 17 bases between them. CDR3 length equals 14 residues. CDR1 is MNHEY, CDR2 SVGAGI, per germline. The CDR3 DNA is TGTGCCAGCAGTCCCGGGACCCTACAGGGTGGCTACACCTTC. Its translation is CASSPGTLQGGYTF.

A single count supports this clone. This rearrangement joins TRBV19 to TRBJ2-1; D not resolved. Germline loops: CDR1 LNHDA, CDR2 SQIVND (reference sequence). Trimming pared 1 base from V and 4 bases from J, leaving 8 bases between. The CDR3 runs to 14 residues. The CDR3 is CASSIVGRYNEQFF. DNA for the CDR3: TGTGCCAGTAGTATAGTAGGACGGTACAATGAGCAGTTCTTC. Using reference TRBV19 and TRBJ2-1 for the parts outside the CDR3, the full variable domain is DGGITQSPKYLFRKEGQNVTLSCEQNLNHDAMYWYRQDPGQGLRLIYYSQIVNDFQKGDIAEGYSVSREKKESFPLTVTSAQKNPTAFYLCASSIVGRYNEQFFGPGTRLTVL.

The J gene is TRBJ1-1, the V gene TRBV5-1; D is ambiguous. V was trimmed by 0 bases and J by 0 bases, leaving 3 bases between them. Germline values: CDR1 SGHRS, CDR2 YFSETQ. The CDR3 consists of 13 residues. The chain's CDR3 is CASSLAVNTEAFF. CDR3 coding DNA: TGCGCCAGCAGCTTGGCGGTGAACACTGAAGCTTTCTTT.

The V gene is TRBV2, the J gene TRBJ1-6, with D possibly matching TRBD1 (6 bases). From germline, CDR1 is SNHLY and CDR2 FYNNEI. V dropped 7 bases and J dropped 6 bases, with 16 bases sitting between them. CDR3 length: 15 residues. The CDR3 loop is CASNPRAGANSPLHF. Written as DNA, the CDR3 is TGTGCCAGCAATCCTCGGGCGGGGGCTAATTCACCCCTCCACTTT.

V is TRBV5-1 and J is TRBJ1-1; no clear D. The CDR3 covers 18 residues. Trimming removed 4 bases at V and 0 bases at J, with 22 bases between. Per the germline V gene, CDR1 is SGHRS and CDR2 is YFSETQ. CDR3 bases: TGCGCCAGCAGCCCATACCCACGGGGTACTAAAGTGAACACTGAAGCTTTCTTT. Translating gives CASSPYPRGTKVNTEAFF.